The clone carrying this T cell receptor (beta chain) was seen many times. Its target is unknown. The entry originates in a study of T-cell reconstitution after alpha-beta-depleted transplantation in children. Whole-study results and caveats: Two months or so post-transplant, alpha-beta T cells reportedly derived from several hundred expanded graft clones. Most T-cell counts and diversity one year after the transplant came from T cells that were newly produced. After transplant, high TCRbeta diversity at day 60 in some patients arose from surviving recipient T cells and thymic progenitors.

Unique molecular identifiers were incorporated during preparation of the TCRbeta library. A single record per CDR3 protein comes from TCRdb applying MiXCR to the PCR reads. The repertoire holds under 250,000 distinct CDR3 sequences, 20% to 30% seen once, with about 4.8% in the top ten. Per the germline V gene, CDR1 is LGHDT and CDR2 is YNNKEL (reference sequence). The CDR3 length is 16 residues. Germline trimming cut 3 bases from V and 5 bases from J; bases unmatched to any gene: 9. Material: PBMCs, mostly from graft donor cells, obtained 360 days after TCRalphabeta/CD19-depleted stem cell transplant. This sequence originates from a female patient aged 2-15 years who had a stem cell transplant for congenital amegakaryocytic thrombocytopenia, so the T cells may come from the graft donor. This chain links TRBV3-1 with TRBJ2-1; 8 bases agree with TRBD1. The CDR3 nucleotides are TGTGCCAGCAGCCATGAGGACAGGGCGATTGACAATGAGCAGTTCTTC. This translates into CASSHEDRAIDNEQFF.